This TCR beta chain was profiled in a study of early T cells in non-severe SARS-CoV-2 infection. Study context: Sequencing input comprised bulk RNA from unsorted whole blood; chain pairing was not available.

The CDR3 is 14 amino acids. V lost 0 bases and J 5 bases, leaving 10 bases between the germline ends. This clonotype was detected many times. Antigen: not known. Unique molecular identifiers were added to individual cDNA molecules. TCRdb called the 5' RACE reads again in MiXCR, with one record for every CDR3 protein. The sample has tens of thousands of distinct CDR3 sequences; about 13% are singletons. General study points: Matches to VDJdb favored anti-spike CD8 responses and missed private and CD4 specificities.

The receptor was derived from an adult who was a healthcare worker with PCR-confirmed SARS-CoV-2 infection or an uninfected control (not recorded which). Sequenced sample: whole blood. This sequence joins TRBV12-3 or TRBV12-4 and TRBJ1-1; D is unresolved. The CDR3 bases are TGTGCCAGCAGTTTAGCGCTGGCAGGAACTGAAGCTTTCTTT. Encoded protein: CASSLALAGTEAFF.